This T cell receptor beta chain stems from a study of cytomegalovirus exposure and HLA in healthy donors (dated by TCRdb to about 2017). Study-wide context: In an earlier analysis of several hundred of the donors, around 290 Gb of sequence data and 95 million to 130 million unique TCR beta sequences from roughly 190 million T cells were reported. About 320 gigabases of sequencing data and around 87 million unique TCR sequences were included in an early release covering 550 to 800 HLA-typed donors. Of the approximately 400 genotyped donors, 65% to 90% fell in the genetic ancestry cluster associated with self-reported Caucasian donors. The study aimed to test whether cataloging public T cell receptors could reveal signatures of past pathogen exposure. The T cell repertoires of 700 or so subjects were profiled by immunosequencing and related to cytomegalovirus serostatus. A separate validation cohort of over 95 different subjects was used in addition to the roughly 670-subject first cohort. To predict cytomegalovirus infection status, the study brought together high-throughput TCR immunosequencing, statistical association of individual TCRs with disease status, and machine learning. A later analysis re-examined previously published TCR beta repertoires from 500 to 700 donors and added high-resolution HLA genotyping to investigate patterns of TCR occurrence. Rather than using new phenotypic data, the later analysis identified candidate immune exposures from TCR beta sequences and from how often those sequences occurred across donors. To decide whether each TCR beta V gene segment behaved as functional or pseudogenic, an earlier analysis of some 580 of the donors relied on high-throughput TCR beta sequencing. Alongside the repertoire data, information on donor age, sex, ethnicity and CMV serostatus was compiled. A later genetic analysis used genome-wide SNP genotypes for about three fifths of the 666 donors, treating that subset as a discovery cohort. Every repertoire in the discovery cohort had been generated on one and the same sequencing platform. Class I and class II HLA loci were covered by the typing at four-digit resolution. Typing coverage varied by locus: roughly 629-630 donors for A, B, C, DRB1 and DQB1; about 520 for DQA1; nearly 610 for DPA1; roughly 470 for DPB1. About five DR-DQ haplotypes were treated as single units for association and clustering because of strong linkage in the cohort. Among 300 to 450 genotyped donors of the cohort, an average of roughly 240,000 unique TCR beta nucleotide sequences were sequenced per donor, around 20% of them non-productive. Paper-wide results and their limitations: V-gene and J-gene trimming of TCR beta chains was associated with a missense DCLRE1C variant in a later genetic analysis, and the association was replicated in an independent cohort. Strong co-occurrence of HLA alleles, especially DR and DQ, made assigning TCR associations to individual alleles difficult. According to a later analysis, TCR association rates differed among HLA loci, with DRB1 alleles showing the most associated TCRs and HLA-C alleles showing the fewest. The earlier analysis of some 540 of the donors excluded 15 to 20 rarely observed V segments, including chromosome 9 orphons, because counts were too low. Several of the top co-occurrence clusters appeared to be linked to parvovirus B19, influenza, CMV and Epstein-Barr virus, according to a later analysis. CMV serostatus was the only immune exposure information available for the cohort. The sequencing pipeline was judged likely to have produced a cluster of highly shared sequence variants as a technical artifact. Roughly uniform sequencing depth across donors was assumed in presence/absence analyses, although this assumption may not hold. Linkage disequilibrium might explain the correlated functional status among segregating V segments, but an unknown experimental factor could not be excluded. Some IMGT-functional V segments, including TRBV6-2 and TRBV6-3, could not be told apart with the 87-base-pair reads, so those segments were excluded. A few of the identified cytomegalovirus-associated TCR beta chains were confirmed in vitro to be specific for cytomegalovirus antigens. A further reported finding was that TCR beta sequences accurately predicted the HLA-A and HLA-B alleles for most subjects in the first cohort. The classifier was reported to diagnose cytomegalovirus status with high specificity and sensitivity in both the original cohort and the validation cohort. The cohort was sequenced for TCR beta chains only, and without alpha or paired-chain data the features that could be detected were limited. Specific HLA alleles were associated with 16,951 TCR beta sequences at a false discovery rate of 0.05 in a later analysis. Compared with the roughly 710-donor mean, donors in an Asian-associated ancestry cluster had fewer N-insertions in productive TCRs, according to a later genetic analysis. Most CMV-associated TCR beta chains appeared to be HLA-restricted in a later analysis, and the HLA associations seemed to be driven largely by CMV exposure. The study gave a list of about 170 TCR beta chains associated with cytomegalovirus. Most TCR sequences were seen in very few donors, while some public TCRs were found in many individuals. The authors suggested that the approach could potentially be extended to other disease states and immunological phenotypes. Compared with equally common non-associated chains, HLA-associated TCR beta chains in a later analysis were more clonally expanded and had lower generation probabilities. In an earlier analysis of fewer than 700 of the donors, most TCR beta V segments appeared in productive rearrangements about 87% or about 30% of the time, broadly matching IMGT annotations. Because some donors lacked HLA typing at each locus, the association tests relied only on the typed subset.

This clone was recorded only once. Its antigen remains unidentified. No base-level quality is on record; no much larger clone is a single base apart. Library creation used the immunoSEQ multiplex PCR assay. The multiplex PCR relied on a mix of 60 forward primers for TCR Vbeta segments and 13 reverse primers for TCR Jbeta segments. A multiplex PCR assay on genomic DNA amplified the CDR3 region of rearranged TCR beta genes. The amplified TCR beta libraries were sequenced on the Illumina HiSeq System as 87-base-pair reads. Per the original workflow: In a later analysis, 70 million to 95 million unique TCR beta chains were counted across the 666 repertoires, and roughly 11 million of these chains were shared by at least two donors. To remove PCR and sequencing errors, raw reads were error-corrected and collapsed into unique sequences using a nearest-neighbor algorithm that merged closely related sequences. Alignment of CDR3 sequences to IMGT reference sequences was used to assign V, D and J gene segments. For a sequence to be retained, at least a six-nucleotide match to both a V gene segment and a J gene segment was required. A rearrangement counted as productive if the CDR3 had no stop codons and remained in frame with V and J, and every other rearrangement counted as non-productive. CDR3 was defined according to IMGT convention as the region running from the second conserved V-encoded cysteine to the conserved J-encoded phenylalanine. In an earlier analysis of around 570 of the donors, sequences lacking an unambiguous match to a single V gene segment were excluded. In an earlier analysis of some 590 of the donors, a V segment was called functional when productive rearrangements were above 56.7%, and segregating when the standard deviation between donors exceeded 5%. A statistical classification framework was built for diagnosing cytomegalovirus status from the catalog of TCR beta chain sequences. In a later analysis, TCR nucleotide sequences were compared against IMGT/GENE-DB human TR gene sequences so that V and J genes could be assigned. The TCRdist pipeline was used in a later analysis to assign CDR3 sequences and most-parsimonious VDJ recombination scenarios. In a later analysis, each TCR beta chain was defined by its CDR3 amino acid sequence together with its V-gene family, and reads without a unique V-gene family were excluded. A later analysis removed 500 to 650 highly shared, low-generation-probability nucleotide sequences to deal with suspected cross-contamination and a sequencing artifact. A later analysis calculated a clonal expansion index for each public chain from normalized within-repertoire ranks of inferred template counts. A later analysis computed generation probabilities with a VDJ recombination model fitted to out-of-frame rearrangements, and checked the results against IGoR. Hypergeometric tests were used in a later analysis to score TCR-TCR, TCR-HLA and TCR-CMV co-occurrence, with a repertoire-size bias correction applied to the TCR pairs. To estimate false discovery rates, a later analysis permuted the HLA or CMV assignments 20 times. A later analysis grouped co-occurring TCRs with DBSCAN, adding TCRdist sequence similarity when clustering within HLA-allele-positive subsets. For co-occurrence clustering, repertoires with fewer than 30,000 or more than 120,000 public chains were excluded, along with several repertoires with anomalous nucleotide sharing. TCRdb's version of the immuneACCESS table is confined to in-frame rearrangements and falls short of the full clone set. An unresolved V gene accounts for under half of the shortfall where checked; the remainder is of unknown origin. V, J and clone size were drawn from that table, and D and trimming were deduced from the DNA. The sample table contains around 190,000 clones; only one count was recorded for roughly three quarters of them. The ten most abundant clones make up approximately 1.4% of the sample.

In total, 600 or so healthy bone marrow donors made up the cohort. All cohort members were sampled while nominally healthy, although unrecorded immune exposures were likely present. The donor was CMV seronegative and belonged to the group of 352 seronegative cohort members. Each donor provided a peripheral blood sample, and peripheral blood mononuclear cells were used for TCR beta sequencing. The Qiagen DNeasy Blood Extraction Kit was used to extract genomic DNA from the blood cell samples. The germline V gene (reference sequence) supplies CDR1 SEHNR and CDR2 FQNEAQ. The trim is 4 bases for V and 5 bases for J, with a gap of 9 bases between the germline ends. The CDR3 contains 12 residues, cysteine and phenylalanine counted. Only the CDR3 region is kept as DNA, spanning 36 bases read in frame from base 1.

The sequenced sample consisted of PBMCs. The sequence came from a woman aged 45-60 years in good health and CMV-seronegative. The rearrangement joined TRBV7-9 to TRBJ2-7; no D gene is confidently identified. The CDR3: CASSSSRDEQYF. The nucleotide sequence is TGTGCCAGCAGCTCCTCTCGGGACGAGCAGTACTTC.